The text below deals with one TCR beta chain. Which antigen it targets is not known. No clone much larger than this one lies a single base away; base qualities are absent. The data belong to a study of blood T cell repertoires in COVID-19 (dated by TCRdb to about 2020). In the study overall: Samples from collaborators originated in the United States, Italy and Spain and spanned both the acute and convalescent phases of COVID-19. Deeply sampled blood TCRbeta repertoires from subjects exposed to, actively infected with, or recovered from COVID-19 were included in the dataset. The samples were drawn from the first 160 participants of the ongoing ImmuneRACE study and from 1,254 subjects provided by 6 global collaborators. The sample metadata nearly always contained a de-identified subject ID, COVID-19 status, age in years and sex. The repertoires were released in a freely available public database meant as a resource for research on the immune response to SARS-CoV-2. The prospective study material was composed of cDNA or gDNA derived from T cells, B-cell-depleted T cells, or PBMCs. HLA class I and class II types, where available, came from metadata supplied by the sample provider rather than from assay-based typing.

The immunoSEQ Assay, a bias-controlled multiplex PCR, was used to amplify TCRbeta CDR3 regions from genomic DNA. As for the original processing: Within the assay, amplification of reference gene primers was used to estimate how many nucleated cells each sample contained. To quantify the absolute abundance of each unique TCRbeta CDR3 rearrangement, sequence reads were collapsed and filtered. For each sample, productive Simpson clonality was calculated by taking the square root of Simpson's diversity index across productive rearrangements. This immuneACCESS table, as held by TCRdb, lists in-frame sequences with V and J called but not all clones. Of the missing ones, under half trace to an unresolved V gene in checked studies; the others have no known cause. V and J calls and clone size are as listed in that table; D and trimming were resolved from the DNA. Within this sample are around 250,000 clones, with approximately 82% of them counted one time only. The top ten hold over 12% of the sample.

On the study overall, not on this receptor specifically: Clinical and demographic metadata were provided uncurated, with the amount varying by source and participant.

V and J are truncated by 3 bases and 4 bases respectively, leaving an intervening sequence of 10 bases. As encoded in the germline V gene, CDR1 is SGHTA while CDR2 is FQGNSA. The CDR3 sequence holds 14 residues, the cysteine and phenylalanine included. Of all the DNA, just the CDR3 is kept, 42 bases in frame from base 1. Participants in the prospective study were enrolled through a virtual design, were aged roughly 18 to 100 years, and lived in approximately 24 United States geographic areas. In the prospective study, cohorts were assigned on the basis of participant-reported clinical history obtained from a screening survey and a study questionnaire. For ImmuneRACE Cohort 3, a participant was defined as recovered based on two consecutive negative NP/OP PCR tests, clearance by a healthcare professional, or resolution of symptoms. In the prospective study, mobile phlebotomists collected whole blood, serum and a nasopharyngeal or oropharyngeal swab from each participant. Participants in the prospective study had the option to provide additional blood draws and questionnaires over a 2-month period. Before DNA extraction, prospective study blood samples were shipped either frozen or at room temperature.

Recombination linked TRBV7-2 to TRBJ1-5; the D segment could be TRBD1, given 5 matching bases. Sequencing was done on a sample of PBMCs or T cells enriched from blood (not recorded which). The TCR comes from a man in his forties who had recovered from COVID-19. The CDR3 corresponds to CASSFSKGNQPQHF. The DNA sequence is TGTGCCAGCAGCTTTTCAAAGGGGAATCAGCCCCAGCATTTT.